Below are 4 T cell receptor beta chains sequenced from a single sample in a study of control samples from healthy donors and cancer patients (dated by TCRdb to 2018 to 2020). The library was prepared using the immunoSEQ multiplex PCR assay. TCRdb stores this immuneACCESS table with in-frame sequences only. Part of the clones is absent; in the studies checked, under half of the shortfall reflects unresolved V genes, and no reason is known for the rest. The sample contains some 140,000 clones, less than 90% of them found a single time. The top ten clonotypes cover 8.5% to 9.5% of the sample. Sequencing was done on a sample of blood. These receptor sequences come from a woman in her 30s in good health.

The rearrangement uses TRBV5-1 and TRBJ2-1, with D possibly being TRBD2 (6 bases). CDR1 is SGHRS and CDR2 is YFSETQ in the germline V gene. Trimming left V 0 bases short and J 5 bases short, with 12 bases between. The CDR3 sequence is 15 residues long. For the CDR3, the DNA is TGCGCCAGCAGCTTGGCGCCGGGAGCCAACAATGAGCAGTTCTTC. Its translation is CASSLAPGANNEQFF.

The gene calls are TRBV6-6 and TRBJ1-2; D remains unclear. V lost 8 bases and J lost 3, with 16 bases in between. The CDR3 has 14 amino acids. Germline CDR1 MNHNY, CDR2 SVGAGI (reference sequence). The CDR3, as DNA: TGTGCCAGCCGAACTACGAACGGGGACTATGGCTACACCTTC. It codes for CASRTTNGDYGYTF.

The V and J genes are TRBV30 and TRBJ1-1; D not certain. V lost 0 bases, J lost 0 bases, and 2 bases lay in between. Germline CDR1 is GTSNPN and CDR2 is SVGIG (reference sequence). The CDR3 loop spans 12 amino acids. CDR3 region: CAWSVLNTEAFF. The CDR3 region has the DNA TGTGCCTGGAGTGTTCTGAACACTGAAGCTTTCTTT.

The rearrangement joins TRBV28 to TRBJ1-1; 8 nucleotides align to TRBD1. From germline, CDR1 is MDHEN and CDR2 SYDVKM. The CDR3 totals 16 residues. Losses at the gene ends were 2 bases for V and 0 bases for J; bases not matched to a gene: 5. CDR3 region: CASSLNGQGLNTEAFF. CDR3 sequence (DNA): TGTGCCAGCAGTTTAAACGGACAGGGATTGAACACTGAAGCTTTCTTT.